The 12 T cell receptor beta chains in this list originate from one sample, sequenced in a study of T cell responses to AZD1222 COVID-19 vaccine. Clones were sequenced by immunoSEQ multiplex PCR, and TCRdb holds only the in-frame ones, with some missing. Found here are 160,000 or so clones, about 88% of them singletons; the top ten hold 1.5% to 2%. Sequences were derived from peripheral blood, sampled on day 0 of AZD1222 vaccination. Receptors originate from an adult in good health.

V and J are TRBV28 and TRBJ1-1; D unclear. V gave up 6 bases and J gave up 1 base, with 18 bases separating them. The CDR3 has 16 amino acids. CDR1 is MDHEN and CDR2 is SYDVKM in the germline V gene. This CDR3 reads CASSPRGRGWNTEAFF. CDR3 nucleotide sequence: TGTGCCAGCAGCCCCCGAGGGCGCGGATGGAACACTGAAGCTTTCTTT.

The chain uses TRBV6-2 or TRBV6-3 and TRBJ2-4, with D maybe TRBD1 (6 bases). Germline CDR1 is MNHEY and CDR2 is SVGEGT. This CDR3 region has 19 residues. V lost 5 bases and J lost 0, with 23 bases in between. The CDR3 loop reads CASSPGRGRGELAKNIQYF. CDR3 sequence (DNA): TGTGCCAGCAGTCCGGGCAGGGGCCGCGGCGAACTAGCCAAAAACATTCAGTACTTC.

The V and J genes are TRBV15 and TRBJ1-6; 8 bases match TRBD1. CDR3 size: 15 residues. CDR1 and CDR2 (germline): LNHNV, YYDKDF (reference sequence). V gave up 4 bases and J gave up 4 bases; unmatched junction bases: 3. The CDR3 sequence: CATSMDRDYNSPLHF. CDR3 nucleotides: TGTGCCACCAGCATGGACAGGGATTATAATTCACCCCTCCACTTT.

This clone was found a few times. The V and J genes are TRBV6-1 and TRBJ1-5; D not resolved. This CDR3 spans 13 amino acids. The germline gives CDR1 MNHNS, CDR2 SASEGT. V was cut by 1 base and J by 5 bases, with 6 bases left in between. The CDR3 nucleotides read TGTGCCAGCAGTGAAGAGGTGGATCAGCCCCAGCATTTT. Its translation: CASSEEVDQPQHF.

CDR3 protein: CASSHPGGNNEKLFF. The CDR3 DNA reads TGCGCCAGCAGCCACCCGGGTGGGAATAATGAAAAACTGTTTTTT. V and J are TRBV4-1 and TRBJ1-4; D gene unclear. Germline V gives CDR1 MGHRA, CDR2 YSYEKL. This CDR3 spans 15 amino acids. V was shortened by 3 bases and J by 4 bases, with 12 bases between the two germline ends.

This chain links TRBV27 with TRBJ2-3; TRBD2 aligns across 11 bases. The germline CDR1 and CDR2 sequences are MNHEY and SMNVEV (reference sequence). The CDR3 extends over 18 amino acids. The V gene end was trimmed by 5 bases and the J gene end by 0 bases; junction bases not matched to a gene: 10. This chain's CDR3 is CASSARLAGPSSTDTQYF. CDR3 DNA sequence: TGTGCCAGCAGTGCTAGACTAGCGGGGCCTTCTAGCACAGATACGCAGTATTTT.

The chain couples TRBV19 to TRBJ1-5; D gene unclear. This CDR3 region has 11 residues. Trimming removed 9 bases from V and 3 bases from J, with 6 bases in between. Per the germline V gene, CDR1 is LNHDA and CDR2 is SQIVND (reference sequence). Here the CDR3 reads CASGFNQPQHF. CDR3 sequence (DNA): TGTGCCAGCGGGTTCAATCAGCCCCAGCATTTT. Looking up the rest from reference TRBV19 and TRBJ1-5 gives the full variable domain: DGGITQSPKYLFRKEGQNVTLSCEQNLNHDAMYWYRQDPGQGLRLIYYSQIVNDFQKGDIAEGYSVSREKKESFPLTVTSAQKNPTAFYLCASGFNQPQHFGDGTRLSIL.

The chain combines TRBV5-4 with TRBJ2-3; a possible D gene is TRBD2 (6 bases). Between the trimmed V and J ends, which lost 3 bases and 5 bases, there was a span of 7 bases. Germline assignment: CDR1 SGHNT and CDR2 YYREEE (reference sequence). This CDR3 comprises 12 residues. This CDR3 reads CASSWGGDTQYF. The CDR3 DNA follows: TGTGCCAGCAGCTGGGGAGGAGATACGCAGTATTTT.

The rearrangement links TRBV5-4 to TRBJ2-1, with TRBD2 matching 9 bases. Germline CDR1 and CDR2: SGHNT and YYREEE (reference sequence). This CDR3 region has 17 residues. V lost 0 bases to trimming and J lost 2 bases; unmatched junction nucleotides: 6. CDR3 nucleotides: TGTGCCAGCAGCTTGGGGGCCTCTAGCGGGGCCTACAATGAGCAGTTCTTC. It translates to CASSLGASSGAYNEQFF.

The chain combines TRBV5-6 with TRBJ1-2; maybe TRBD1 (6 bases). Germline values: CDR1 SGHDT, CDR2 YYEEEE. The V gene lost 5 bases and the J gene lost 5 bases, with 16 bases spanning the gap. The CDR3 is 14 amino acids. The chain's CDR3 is CASRLMGGQYGYTF. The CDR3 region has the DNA TGTGCCAGCAGGCTAATGGGGGGCCAATATGGCTACACCTTC. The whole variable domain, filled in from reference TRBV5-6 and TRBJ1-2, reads DAGVTQSPTHLIKTRGQQVTLRCSPKSGHDTVSWYQQALGQGPQFIFQYYEEEERQRGNFPDRFSGHQFPNYSSELNVNALLLGDSALYLCASRLMGGQYGYTFGSGTRLTVV.

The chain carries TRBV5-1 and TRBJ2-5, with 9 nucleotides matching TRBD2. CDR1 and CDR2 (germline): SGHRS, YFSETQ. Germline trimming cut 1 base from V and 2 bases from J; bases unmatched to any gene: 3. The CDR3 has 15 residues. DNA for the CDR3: TGCGCCAGCAGCTTGTTGACTAGCGGACAAGAGACCCAGTACTTC. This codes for CASSLLTSGQETQYF. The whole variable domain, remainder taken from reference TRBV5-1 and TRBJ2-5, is KAGVTQTPRYLIKTRGQQVTLSCSPISGHRSVSWYQQTPGQGLQFLFEYFSETQRNKGNFPGRFSGRQFSNSRSEMNVSTLELGDSALYLCASSLLTSGQETQYFGPGTRLLVL.

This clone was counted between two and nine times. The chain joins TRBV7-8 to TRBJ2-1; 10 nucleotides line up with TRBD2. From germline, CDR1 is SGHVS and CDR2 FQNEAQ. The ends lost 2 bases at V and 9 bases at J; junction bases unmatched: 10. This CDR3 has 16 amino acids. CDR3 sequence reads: CASSLTPLAGAGEQFF. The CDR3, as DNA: TGTGCCAGCAGCTTAACCCCCCTAGCGGGGGCGGGTGAGCAGTTCTTC.